The rows below give T cell receptor beta chains drawn from one sample of a study of identical twins. TCRdb itself ran the 5' RACE reads through MiXCR, one entry per CDR3 protein. The data contain hundreds of thousands of distinct CDR3 sequences, 10% to 15% of them seen just once; the ten biggest clones take up around 1.5%. These records were also assigned to another study, of yellow fever vaccine responses in identical twins.

Sequencing was done on a sample of PBMCs. These receptors all stem from a woman between 18 and 29 years old in good health. The CDR3 runs from the conserved cysteine through the conserved F or W. The order of the fields is CDR3 DNA, CDR3 protein, clone size, D gene, J gene, V gene. A D gene is named only where the DNA matches it firmly. Rows give clone size only sometimes, using once, few, many, or a class for an expanded clone.

DNA: TGCGCCAGCGGGGACAGAACAAACACTGAAGCTTTCTTT
CDR3: CASGDRTNTEAFF
size: NA
D: TRBD1
J: TRBJ1-1
V: TRBV5-1

DNA: TGTGCCACTGGGGCGGCGAACACTGAAGCTTTCTTT
CDR3: CATGAANTEAFF
size: NA
D: NA
J: TRBJ1-1
V: TRBV2

DNA: TGCAGTGCTAGAGGGTCTAGACAGGGCGCAGATACGCAGTATTTT
CDR3: CSARGSRQGADTQYF
size: few
D: TRBD1
J: TRBJ2-3
V: TRBV20-1

DNA: TGTGCCAGTAGTATCAGCCAGAACTACACCTTC
CDR3: CASSISQNYTF
size: NA
D: NA
J: TRBJ1-2
V: TRBV19

DNA: TGCAGTGCTAGAGATCTAGGACCCATTAATGAGCAGTTCTTC
CDR3: CSARDLGPINEQFF
size: few
D: NA
J: TRBJ2-1
V: TRBV20-1

DNA: TGTGCCAGCAGCCCCCCAGGGAACGAGCAGTACTTC
CDR3: CASSPPGNEQYF
size: many
D: NA
J: TRBJ2-7
V: TRBV7-9

DNA: TGCGCCAGCAGGCTGCTAGCGGGGGGAACTAGCACAGATACGCAGTATTTT
CDR3: CASRLLAGGTSTDTQYF
size: NA
D: TRBD2
J: TRBJ2-3
V: TRBV5-1

DNA: TGTGCCAGCAGCTCCTCCGGGGCCTTCAATCAGCCCCAGCATTTT
CDR3: CASSSSGAFNQPQHF
size: few
D: NA
J: TRBJ1-5
V: TRBV9

DNA: TGCAGTGCTAGAGATCCAGCGGGAGTACTCTCCTACGAGCAGTACTTC
CDR3: CSARDPAGVLSYEQYF
size: few
D: TRBD2
J: TRBJ2-7
V: TRBV20-1

DNA: TGCAGTGCTAGAGTACGGGGCCAAAACAGGTATACGCAGTATTTT
CDR3: CSARVRGQNRYTQYF
size: NA
D: NA
J: TRBJ2-3
V: TRBV20-1

DNA: TGTGCCAGCAGCGTTGGACTAACGGGAGCAACTAATGAAAAACTGTTTTTT
CDR3: CASSVGLTGATNEKLFF
size: few
D: NA
J: TRBJ1-4
V: TRBV9

DNA: TGCAGTGCTAGTCTGATGGGACAGATACAAGAGACCCAGTACTTC
CDR3: CSASLMGQIQETQYF
size: few
D: TRBD1
J: TRBJ2-5
V: TRBV20-1

DNA: TGCAGTGCTAGTGAAGACAGCAACAATGAGCAGTTCTTC
CDR3: CSASEDSNNEQFF
size: NA
D: NA
J: TRBJ2-1
V: TRBV20-1

DNA: TGTGCCACCAACGGGGGAAGCCCCACAGATACGCAGTATTTT
CDR3: CATNGGSPTDTQYF
size: few
D: NA
J: TRBJ2-3
V: TRBV24-1

DNA: TGTGCCAGCAGCCCAGGGCCCCAGGGGGCCAGCTCCTATAATTCACCCCTCCACTTT
CDR3: CASSPGPQGASSYNSPLHF
size: NA
D: TRBD1
J: TRBJ1-6
V: TRBV14

DNA: TGTGCCAGCAGCCACACCCGGGCCCGGCTGAGCTCCTACGAGCAGTACTTC
CDR3: CASSHTRARLSSYEQYF
size: NA
D: NA
J: TRBJ2-7
V: TRBV3-1

DNA: TGTGCCAGCAGCAAAGGGGGGGGGACAGCCTCGGGGACCCAGTACTTC
CDR3: CASSKGGGTASGTQYF
size: few
D: NA
J: TRBJ2-5
V: TRBV21-1

DNA: TGTGCCAGCAGTAATAGCGGGAGGGCGGGCACAGATACGCAGTATTTT
CDR3: CASSNSGRAGTDTQYF
size: few
D: TRBD2
J: TRBJ2-3
V: TRBV6-1

DNA: TGCAGTGCTAGAGCTGGGACAGGGGGCGCGGACATTCAGTACTTC
CDR3: CSARAGTGGADIQYF
size: NA
D: TRBD1
J: TRBJ2-4
V: TRBV20-1

DNA: TGTGCCAGCAGCGTGACCGAGAGCTCCTACGAGCAGTACTTC
CDR3: CASSVTESSYEQYF
size: NA
D: NA
J: TRBJ2-7
V: TRBV9

DNA: TGCGCCAGCAGCTTTGACCCCACCTCGAACACTGAAGCTTTCTTT
CDR3: CASSFDPTSNTEAFF
size: few
D: NA
J: TRBJ1-1
V: TRBV5-1

DNA: TGTGCCAGCAGCGGGACGGGGAAAAACGATGAGCAGTTCTTC
CDR3: CASSGTGKNDEQFF
size: NA
D: NA
J: TRBJ2-1
V: TRBV5-6

DNA: TGTGCCAGCAGCCAGGAGGGTTACACAGATACGCAGTATTTT
CDR3: CASSQEGYTDTQYF
size: few
D: NA
J: TRBJ2-3
V: TRBV3-1

DNA: TGTGCCAGCAGCGTAGCTGGAGGGGCCAATTCACCCCTCCACTTT
CDR3: CASSVAGGANSPLHF
size: many
D: NA
J: TRBJ1-6
V: TRBV9

DNA: TGTGCCATCAGTGTAGGTTCGGACAGTCCCTGGGACACTGAAGCTTTCTTT
CDR3: CAISVGSDSPWDTEAFF
size: many
D: NA
J: TRBJ1-1
V: TRBV10-3

DNA: TGCGCCAGCAGCTTGGATGGACAGGGTTCCTACGAGCAGTACTTC
CDR3: CASSLDGQGSYEQYF
size: NA
D: TRBD1
J: TRBJ2-7
V: TRBV5-1

DNA: TGCGCCAGCAGCAAAGGGACAGGGGGTAACTATGGCTACACCTTC
CDR3: CASSKGTGGNYGYTF
size: many
D: TRBD1
J: TRBJ1-2
V: TRBV4-1

DNA: TGTGCCACCAGTGATTTGTCGGCGGGATCCGGGGAGCTGTTTTTT
CDR3: CATSDLSAGSGELFF
size: few
D: NA
J: TRBJ2-2
V: TRBV24-1

DNA: TGTGCCAGCAGCCCCTCGGATGGGACTAGCGGCTACAATGAGCAGTTCTTC
CDR3: CASSPSDGTSGYNEQFF
size: few
D: TRBD2
J: TRBJ2-1
V: TRBV14

DNA: TGTGCCAGCAGTTTCAACAGGGGAGGTTACAATGAGCAGTTCTTC
CDR3: CASSFNRGGYNEQFF
size: few
D: NA
J: TRBJ2-1
V: TRBV27

DNA: TGTGCCAGCAGCCCTCTCCTAGCGGGGGTTAACAATGAGCAGTTCTTC
CDR3: CASSPLLAGVNNEQFF
size: NA
D: TRBD2
J: TRBJ2-1
V: TRBV3-1

DNA: TGTGCCAGCAGCGTAGATGGGCGGGAGGGCTCGCAGTTCTTC
CDR3: CASSVDGREGSQFF
size: few
D: TRBD2
J: TRBJ2-1
V: TRBV9

DNA: TGCAGTGCTAGAGCTAGCGGGAGTTTTACAGATACGCAGTATTTT
CDR3: CSARASGSFTDTQYF
size: once
D: TRBD2
J: TRBJ2-3
V: TRBV20-1

DNA: TGTGCCAGCAGTTTATTCGCAGCGTACGAGCAGTACTTC
CDR3: CASSLFAAYEQYF
size: many
D: NA
J: TRBJ2-7
V: TRBV27

DNA: TGTGCCAGCAGCTTCAGAGACAACTATAAACAAGGCGAAGGAGGAGAGACCCAGTACTTC
CDR3: CASSFRDNYKQGEGGETQYF
size: few
D: NA
J: TRBJ2-5
V: TRBV28

DNA: TGTGCCAGCAGTTTCGGAAGTGGAACAAACTATGGCTACACCTTC
CDR3: CASSFGSGTNYGYTF
size: NA
D: NA
J: TRBJ1-2
V: TRBV27

DNA: TGCGCCAGCAGCTCAAATCCGGACGGAGCAGAAGGCTACACCTTC
CDR3: CASSSNPDGAEGYTF
size: few
D: NA
J: TRBJ1-2
V: TRBV5-1

DNA: TGTTCCTCTAGAATGGGGTTTTCGGTGGATCGGCCACCCCTCCACTTT
CDR3: CSSRMGFSVDRPPLHF
size: few
D: NA
J: TRBJ1-6
V: TRBV25-1

DNA: TGTGCCAGCAGCTCCAAGACTAGCGGGGTGATAGAGACCCAGTACTTC
CDR3: CASSSKTSGVIETQYF
size: NA
D: TRBD2
J: TRBJ2-5
V: TRBV5-4

DNA: TGCAGTGCTACAAGGTTTGCAACTAATGAAAAACTGTTTTTT
CDR3: CSATRFATNEKLFF
size: NA
D: NA
J: TRBJ1-4
V: TRBV20-1

DNA: TGCAGTGCTCATAGCGGGATCTCCTACAATGAGCAGTTCTTC
CDR3: CSAHSGISYNEQFF
size: many
D: TRBD2
J: TRBJ2-1
V: TRBV20-1

DNA: TGTGCCAGCAGCCTAAGACTCAACTACAATGAGCAGTTCTTC
CDR3: CASSLRLNYNEQFF
size: few
D: NA
J: TRBJ2-1
V: TRBV14

DNA: TGCAGTGCTAGGACAGGCGCTCACTTTCAAGAGACCCAGTACTTC
CDR3: CSARTGAHFQETQYF
size: few
D: NA
J: TRBJ2-5
V: TRBV20-1

DNA: TGTGCCAGCAGTTACTCGGGCTCGGCCACCACTGAGCAGTTCTTC
CDR3: CASSYSGSATTEQFF
size: few
D: NA
J: TRBJ2-1
V: TRBV6-5

DNA: TGTGCCAGCAGCCCGGACGGAGGCACAGATACGCAGTATTTT
CDR3: CASSPDGGTDTQYF
size: many
D: NA
J: TRBJ2-3
V: TRBV9

DNA: TGTGCCAGCAGCCATCCGCCGGGACAGAGAAAAGAGACCCAGTACTTC
CDR3: CASSHPPGQRKETQYF
size: few
D: TRBD1
J: TRBJ2-5
V: TRBV3-1

DNA: TGCGCCAGCAGCTTGGGGGGCAGGGGGCCGGTCACCGGGGAGCTGTTTTTT
CDR3: CASSLGGRGPVTGELFF
size: NA
D: TRBD1
J: TRBJ2-2
V: TRBV5-1